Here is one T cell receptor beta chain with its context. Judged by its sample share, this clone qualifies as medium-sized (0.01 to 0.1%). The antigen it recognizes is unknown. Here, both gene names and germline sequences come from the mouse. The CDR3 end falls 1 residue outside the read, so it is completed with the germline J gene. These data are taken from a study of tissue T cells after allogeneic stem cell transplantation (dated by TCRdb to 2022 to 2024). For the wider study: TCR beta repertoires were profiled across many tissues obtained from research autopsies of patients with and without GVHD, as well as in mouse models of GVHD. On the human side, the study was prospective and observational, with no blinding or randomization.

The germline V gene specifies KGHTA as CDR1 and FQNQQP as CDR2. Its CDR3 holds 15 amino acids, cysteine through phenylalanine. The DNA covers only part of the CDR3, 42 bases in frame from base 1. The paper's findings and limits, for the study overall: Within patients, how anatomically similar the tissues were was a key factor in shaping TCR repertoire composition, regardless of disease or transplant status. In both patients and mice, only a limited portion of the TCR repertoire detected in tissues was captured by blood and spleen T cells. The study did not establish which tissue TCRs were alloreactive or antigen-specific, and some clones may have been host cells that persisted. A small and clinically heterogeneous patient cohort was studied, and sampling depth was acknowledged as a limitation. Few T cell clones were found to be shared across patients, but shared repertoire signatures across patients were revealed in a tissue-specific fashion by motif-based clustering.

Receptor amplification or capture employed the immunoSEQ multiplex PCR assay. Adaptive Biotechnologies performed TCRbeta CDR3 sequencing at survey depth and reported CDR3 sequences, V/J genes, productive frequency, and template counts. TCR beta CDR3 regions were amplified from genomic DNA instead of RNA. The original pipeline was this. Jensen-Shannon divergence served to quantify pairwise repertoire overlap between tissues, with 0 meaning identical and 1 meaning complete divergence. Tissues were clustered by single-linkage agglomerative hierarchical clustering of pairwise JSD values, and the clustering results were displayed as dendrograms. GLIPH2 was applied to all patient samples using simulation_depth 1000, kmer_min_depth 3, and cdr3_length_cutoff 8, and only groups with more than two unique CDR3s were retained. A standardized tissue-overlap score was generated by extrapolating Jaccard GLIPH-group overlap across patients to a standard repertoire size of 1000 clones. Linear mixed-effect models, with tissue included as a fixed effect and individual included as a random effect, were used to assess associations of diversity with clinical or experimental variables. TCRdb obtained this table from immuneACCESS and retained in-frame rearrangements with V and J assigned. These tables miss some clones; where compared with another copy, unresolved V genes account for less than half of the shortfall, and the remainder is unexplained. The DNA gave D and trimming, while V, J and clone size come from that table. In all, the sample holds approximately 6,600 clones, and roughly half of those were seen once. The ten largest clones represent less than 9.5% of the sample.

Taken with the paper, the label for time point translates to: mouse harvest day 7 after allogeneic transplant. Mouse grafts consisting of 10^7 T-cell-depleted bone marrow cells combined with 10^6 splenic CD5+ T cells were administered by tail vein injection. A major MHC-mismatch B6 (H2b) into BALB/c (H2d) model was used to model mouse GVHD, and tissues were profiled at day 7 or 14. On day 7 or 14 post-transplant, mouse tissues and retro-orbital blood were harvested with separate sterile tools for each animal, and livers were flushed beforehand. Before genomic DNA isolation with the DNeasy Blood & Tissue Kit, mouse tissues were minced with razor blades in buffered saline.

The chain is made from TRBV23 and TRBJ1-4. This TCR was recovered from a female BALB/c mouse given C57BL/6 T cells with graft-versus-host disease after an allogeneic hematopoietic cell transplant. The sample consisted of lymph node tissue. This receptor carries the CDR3 CSSSQGAPPNERLFF. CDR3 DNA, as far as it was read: TGCTCCAGCAGTCAGGGGGCGCCCCCCAACGAAAGATTATTT.